The 14 T cell receptor beta chains below were found in one sample sequenced in a study of cytomegalovirus exposure and HLA in healthy donors. Amplification used 60 Vbeta primers and 13 Jbeta primers. Generated by immunoSEQ multiplex PCR, the TCRdb table keeps only in-frame clones and is missing some. Among about 160,000 clones listed, 80% to 90% were seen once. Sequencing was done on a sample of PBMCs. The receptor set was obtained from a male donor in good health and CMV-seronegative.

The chain couples TRBV2 to TRBJ2-1; D possibly corresponds to TRBD2 (5 bases). The germline V gene has CDR1 SNHLY and CDR2 FYNNEI. There are 13 residues in the CDR3. V was trimmed by 4 bases and J by 8 bases, leaving 12 bases between them. Here the CDR3 reads CASSGEGSDEQFF. CDR3 in DNA: TGTGCCAGCAGTGGAGAGGGAAGCGATGAGCAGTTCTTC.

This clone is a singleton in its sample. The chain uses TRBV28 and TRBJ2-7, with 8 bases aligning to TRBD1. This CDR3 is 16 amino acids long. Germline V gives CDR1 MDHEN, CDR2 SYDVKM. Trimming cost V 6 bases and J 3 bases; bases outside gene matches: 13. This chain's CDR3 is CASRETGAYSFYEQYF. The DNA for the CDR3 is TGTGCCAGCAGAGAGACAGGGGCCTACTCCTTCTACGAGCAGTACTTC.

J is TRBJ2-5 and V is TRBV5-1; 8 bases align to TRBD1. Germline loops: CDR1 SGHRS, CDR2 YFSETQ. Trimming cost V 3 bases and J 5 bases; bases outside gene matches: 6. The CDR3 covers 14 residues. The DNA for the CDR3 is TGCGCCAGCAGCTCGACAGGGGTCCGGGAGACCCAGTACTTC. Amino acids: CASSSTGVRETQYF.

This clone was observed once. J is TRBJ2-5 and V is TRBV5-5; 7 nucleotides line up with TRBD1. The J segment lost 1 base and the V segment lost 4 bases, leaving 4 bases of the junction unmatched. Germline V gene lookup returns CDR1 SGHKS and CDR2 YYEKEE (reference sequence). CDR3 size: 14 residues. CDR3 sequence reads: CASSPQGPQETQYF. In DNA, the CDR3 is TGTGCCAGCAGCCCACAGGGGCCCCAAGAGACCCAGTACTTC. Drawing the rest from reference TRBV5-5 and TRBJ2-5, the complete variable domain is DAGVTQSPTHLIKTRGQQVTLRCSPISGHKSVSWYQQVLGQGPQFIFQYYEKEERGRGNFPDRFSARQFPNYSSELNVNALLLGDSALYLCASSPQGPQETQYFGPGTRLLVL.

V usage is TRBV30 and J usage is TRBJ1-1, with D possibly TRBD1 on 6 matching bases. Per the germline V gene, CDR1 is GTSNPN and CDR2 is SVGIG (reference sequence). The CDR3 length is 14 residues. Trimming removed 0 bases from V and 2 bases from J, with 10 bases in between. The CDR3 DNA sequence: TGTGCCTGGAGTGTAAACAGGGCCAACACTGAAGCTTTCTTT. Its translation: CAWSVNRANTEAFF.

The CDR3 sequence is CASSPGTGGYEQYF. The CDR3 nucleotides read TGTGCCAGCAGTCCCGGGACAGGGGGCTACGAGCAGTACTTC. J is TRBJ2-7 and V is TRBV7-6, with TRBD1 identical over 11 bases. CDR3 length: 14 residues. V lost 6 bases, J lost 3 bases, and 4 bases stayed unmatched. Germline lookup yields CDR1 SGHVS and CDR2 FNYEAQ.

This clone was counted a few times. The chain links TRBV4-3 to TRBJ1-1; 9 bases map to TRBD1. The germline CDR1 and CDR2 sequences are LGHNA and YSLEER. The V and J ends lost 1 base and 4 bases, in that order; junction bases with no gene match: 4. The CDR3 loop spans 15 amino acids. The CDR3 nucleotides are TGCGCCAGCAGCCAAGGGACAGGGGCTATCACTGAAGCTTTCTTT. Its translation is CASSQGTGAITEAFF.

The chain is built from TRBV6-6 and TRBJ2-3; 9 bases fit TRBD2. This CDR3 spans 16 amino acids. With V trimmed by 0 bases and J by 1 base, 2 bases remained unmatched. In germline, CDR1 is MNHNY, CDR2 SVGAGI (reference sequence). CDR3 region: CASSYSSSGGTDTQYF. CDR3 sequence (DNA): TGTGCCAGCAGTTACTCGTCTAGCGGGGGCACAGATACGCAGTATTTT.

This clone was recorded a few times. The J gene is TRBJ1-1, the V gene TRBV28; 8 bases match TRBD1. CDR1 is MDHEN, CDR2 SYDVKM, per germline. The CDR3 loop spans 15 amino acids. The J segment lost 3 bases and the V segment lost 4 bases, leaving 7 bases of the junction unmatched. In DNA, the CDR3 is TGTGCCAGCAGTTCACATGGGACAGGAGACACTGAAGCTTTCTTT. It encodes CASSSHGTGDTEAFF.

The chain links TRBV2 to TRBJ2-5; no firm D call. The CDR3 is 13 amino acids. Germline-derived CDR1 and CDR2 are SNHLY and FYNNEI. Trimming stripped 3 bases from V and 2 bases from J, with 7 bases between. DNA of the CDR3: TGTGCCAGCAGTGATCCAGGTCAAGAGACCCAGTACTTC. Translating gives CASSDPGQETQYF.

This clone was detected a few times. This sequence joins TRBV2 and TRBJ1-2; D may be TRBD1 (6 bases). Between the trimmed V and J ends, which lost 2 bases and 2 bases, there was a span of 6 bases. The CDR3 has 13 residues. Germline-derived CDR1 and CDR2 are SNHLY and FYNNEI. The CDR3 bases are TGTGCCAGCAGTGAACAGGGGAACTATGGCTACACCTTC. Translating gives CASSEQGNYGYTF.

V usage is TRBV2 and J usage is TRBJ2-7; 7 nucleotides line up with TRBD1. The CDR3 runs 12 residues. The germline V gene encodes CDR1 SNHLY and CDR2 FYNNEI. V lost 4 bases, J lost 3 bases, and 0 bases stayed unmatched. The CDR3 DNA reads TGTGCCAGCAGTGGACAGGGCTACGAGCAGTACTTC. Encoded protein: CASSGQGYEQYF.

The chain has TRBV7-3 and TRBJ2-5; the match to TRBD2 covers 7 bases. The ends lost 5 bases at V and 2 bases at J; junction bases unmatched: 14. CDR3 length equals 17 residues. CDR1 and CDR2 (germline): SGHTA, FQGTGA. The CDR3 loop reads CASSPGLFGIWQETQYF. CDR3 bases: TGTGCCAGCAGCCCGGGACTATTCGGGATTTGGCAAGAGACCCAGTACTTC.

This clone has just a few counts. This chain links TRBV30 with TRBJ1-5; D possibly corresponds to TRBD1 (6 bases). Trimming cost V 3 bases and J 4 bases, with 16 bases left between them. The CDR3 loop spans 15 amino acids. Germline CDR1 is GTSNPN and CDR2 is SVGIG (reference sequence). The CDR3 here is CAWSPNRVKNQPQHF. Written as DNA, the CDR3 is TGTGCCTGGAGCCCGAACAGGGTGAAGAATCAGCCCCAGCATTTT.